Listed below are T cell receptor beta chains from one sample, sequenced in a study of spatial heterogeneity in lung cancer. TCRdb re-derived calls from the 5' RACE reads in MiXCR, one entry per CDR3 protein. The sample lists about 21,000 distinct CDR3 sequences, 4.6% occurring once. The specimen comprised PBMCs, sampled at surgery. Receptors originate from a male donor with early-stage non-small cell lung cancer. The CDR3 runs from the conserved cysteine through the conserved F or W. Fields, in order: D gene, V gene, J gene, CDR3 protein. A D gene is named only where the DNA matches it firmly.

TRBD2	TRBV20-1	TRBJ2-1	CSARDHQKLAGNEQFF
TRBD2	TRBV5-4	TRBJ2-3	CASSLGLAGAGDTQYF
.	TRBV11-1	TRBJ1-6	CASSGWGGENSPLHF
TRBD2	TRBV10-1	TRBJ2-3	CASRGSWTSGGISTDTQYF
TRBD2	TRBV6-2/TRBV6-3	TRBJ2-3	CASSYGLAGTDTQYF
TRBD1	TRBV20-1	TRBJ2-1	CSASPGTDYNEQFF
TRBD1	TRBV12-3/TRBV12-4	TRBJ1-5	CASSSVDRDQPQHF
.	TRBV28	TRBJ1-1	CASSLRRDTEAFF
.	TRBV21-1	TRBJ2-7	CASMAVPEQYF
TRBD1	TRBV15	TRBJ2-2	CATRTGILTGELFF
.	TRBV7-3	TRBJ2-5	CASSQGGVQETQYF
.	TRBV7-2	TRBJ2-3	CASSLIRDTDTQYF
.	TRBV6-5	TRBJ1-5	CASSYGGNQPQHF
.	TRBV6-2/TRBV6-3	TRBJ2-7	CASSYLSSYEQYF
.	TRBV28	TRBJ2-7	CASSDDFYEQYF
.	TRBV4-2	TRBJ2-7	CASSQDTARGTRGEQYF
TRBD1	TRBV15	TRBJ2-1	CATSRNQGDRDDEQFF
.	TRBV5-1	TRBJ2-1	CASSLMGSSDEQFF
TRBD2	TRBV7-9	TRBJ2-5	CASSSTSGGETQYF
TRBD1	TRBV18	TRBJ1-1	CASSPRQGADTEAFF
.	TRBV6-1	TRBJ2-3	CASSEGPSPYF
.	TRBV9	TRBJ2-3	CASSVSAGSSTDTQYF
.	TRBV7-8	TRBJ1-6	CASSFGRNSSLHF
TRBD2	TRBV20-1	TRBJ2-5	CSARDTTSGSVETQYF
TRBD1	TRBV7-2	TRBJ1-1	CASSLLRDSKLEAFF
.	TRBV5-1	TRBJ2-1	CASSILGGFGNNEQFF
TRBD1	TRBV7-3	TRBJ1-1	CASSPGPGQVMAFF
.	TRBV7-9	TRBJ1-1	CASSFGANTEAFF
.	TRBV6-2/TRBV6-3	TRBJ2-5	CASSYSGREETQYF
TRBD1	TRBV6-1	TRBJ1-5	CASNEGTGFSNQPQHF
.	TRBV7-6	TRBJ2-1	CASSLAGGVTPNEQFF
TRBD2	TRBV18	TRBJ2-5	CASSPLRRGSYQETQYF
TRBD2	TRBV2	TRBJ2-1	CASREREGYNEQFF
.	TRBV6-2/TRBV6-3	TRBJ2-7	CASSYIVTTYEQYF
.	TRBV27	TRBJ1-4	CASSPMGTPETTNEKLFF
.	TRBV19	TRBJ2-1	CASSERASGWNEQFF
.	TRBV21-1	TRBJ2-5	CASSRRGIYSGGHQETQYF
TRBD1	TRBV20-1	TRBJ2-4	CSAPGTGGISTKNIQYF
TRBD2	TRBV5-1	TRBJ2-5	CASSSRTSGILGRRETQYF
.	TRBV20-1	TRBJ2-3	CSAREGASTDTQYF
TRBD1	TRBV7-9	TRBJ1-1	CASSLWSGGGTEAFF
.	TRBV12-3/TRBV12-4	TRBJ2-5	CASSLTGEETRKTQYF
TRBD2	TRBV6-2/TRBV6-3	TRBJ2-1	CASRWTSGSTSEQFF
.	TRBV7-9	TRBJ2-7	CASSPREVSYEQYF
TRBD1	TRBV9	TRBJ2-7	CASSVSGTGGLEQYF
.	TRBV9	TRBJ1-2	CASSVAAVGGYTF
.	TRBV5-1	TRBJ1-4	CASSLGTYNEKLFF
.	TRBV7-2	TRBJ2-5	CASSSAEASRTQYF
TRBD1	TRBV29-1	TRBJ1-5	CSVEDGTGGNQPQHF
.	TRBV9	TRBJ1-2	CASSGFQGNRDYGYTF
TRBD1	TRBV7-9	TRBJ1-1	CASSLEGTGVYTEAFF
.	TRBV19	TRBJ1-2	CASRGQGSGYTF
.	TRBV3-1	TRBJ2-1	CASSQEVLGGNEQFF
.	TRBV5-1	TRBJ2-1	CASSLEGGRAYEQFF
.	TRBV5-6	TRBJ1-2	CASSLVTGSNGYTF
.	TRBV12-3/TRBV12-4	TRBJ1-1	CASSLTGRMNTEAFF